The TCR beta chain described here comes from a study of blood T cell repertoires in COVID-19. Background on the study: Samples representing acute and convalescent COVID-19 were sourced from the United States, Italy and Spain. Sample material is recorded as cDNA or gDNA derived from T cells, B-cell-depleted T cells, or PBMCs.

CDR1 and CDR2 from the germline V gene are SGHNT and YYREEE (reference sequence). V trimming: 4 bases; J trimming: 1 base; junction bases outside the gene matches: 13. The CDR3 length is 18 residues. Original methodology: Reference gene primer amplification yielded estimated nucleated cell counts. Repertoires were generated with immunoSEQ multiplex PCR, while TCRdb's copy carries only in-frame clones and drops some. V and J calls and clone size are given by that table; D and trimming were obtained from the DNA. The repertoire includes approximately 150,000 clones, under 95% of them detected once, and approximately 4.6% sits in the top ten. Recruited during active infection, patients (from Seattle) were subsequently followed longitudinally.

This chain links TRBV5-4 with TRBJ1-5; 8 nucleotides match TRBD1. This receptor was taken from a man younger than 35 with COVID-19, enrolled during active disease. The sequencing sample was made of peripheral blood. The CDR3 loop is CASSLPGGGNRSNQPQHF. The DNA of the CDR3 is TGTGCCAGCAGCCTACCAGGGGGCGGGAACAGAAGCAATCAGCCCCAGCATTTT.